This TCR beta chain appears in the sequencing data of a study of patients and donors after allogeneic stem cell transplantation. Via MiXCR, TCRdb re-called the RT-PCR reads, giving one row per CDR3 protein. The sample records 200,000 to 250,000 distinct CDR3 sequences, less than 15% being singletons. This receptor was obtained from a human donor who was either an allogeneic HSCT recipient or a stem cell or donor lymphocyte infusion donor (not recorded which). It is not recorded whose cells these are; they may come from a transplant donor. Material: blood, either unsorted or a sorted T cell fraction (not recorded which).

The CDR3 spells CASSLGNSAGANVLTF. As DNA, the CDR3 is TGTGCCAGCAGCTTGGGGAATAGCGCTGGGGCCAACGTCCTGACTTTC. The chain combines TRBV5-4 with TRBJ2-6, with a possible D match to TRBD2 (5 bases). The CDR3 extends over 16 amino acids. V dropped 0 bases and J dropped 2 bases, with 9 bases sitting between them. The germline CDR1 and CDR2 sequences are SGHNT and YYREEE (reference sequence).